These 19 T cell receptor beta chains were sequenced from one sample in a study of T cell changes during pregnancy in multiple sclerosis. The data were produced by immunoSEQ multiplex PCR, yet TCRdb's version contains in-frame clones alone and is incomplete. The sample has 90,000 to 95,000 clones; over 80% are singletons. Sample: peripheral blood, taken in the first trimester of pregnancy. These receptors were taken from a female donor with multiple sclerosis, enrolled in a pregnancy study.

The chain has TRBV5-1 and TRBJ1-1; tentative D call: TRBD1 (6 bases). Germline values: CDR1 SGHRS, CDR2 YFSETQ. The germline V and J ends were trimmed by 9 bases and 1 base, with 16 bases remaining between them. The CDR3 spans 14 residues. The CDR3 reads CATRGSGWNTEAFF. CDR3 DNA sequence: TGCGCCACCAGGGGTTCGGGGTGGAACACTGAAGCTTTCTTT.

The chain uses TRBV6-4 and TRBJ2-3, with TRBD2 matching over 8 bases. The CDR3 consists of 15 residues. Germline lookup yields CDR1 MRHNA and CDR2 SNTAGT. After removal of 3 bases from V and 1 base from J, the junction contained 3 bases not matched to a gene. This CDR3 reads CASSEETSGTDTQYF. For the CDR3, the DNA is TGTGCCAGCAGTGAAGAGACTAGCGGCACAGATACGCAGTATTTT.

The chain couples TRBV5-1 to TRBJ2-5; D might be TRBD2 (6 bases). The germline V gene encodes CDR1 SGHRS and CDR2 YFSETQ. V gave up 4 bases and J gave up 0 bases, with 13 bases separating them. CDR3 length: 15 amino acids. Here the CDR3 reads CASSPHWGDQETQYF. The CDR3, as DNA: TGCGCCAGCAGCCCCCATTGGGGGGACCAAGAGACCCAGTACTTC.

The rearrangement links TRBV2 to TRBJ2-3; perhaps TRBD1 as D (5 bases). The length of the CDR3 is 12 residues. Germline-derived CDR1 and CDR2 are SNHLY and FYNNEI. Trimming pared 3 bases from V and 6 bases from J, leaving 7 bases between. Here the CDR3 DNA reads TGTGCCAGCAGTGACAGGGCGGATACGCAGTATTTT. Its protein product is CASSDRADTQYF.

The V and J genes are TRBV29-1 and TRBJ1-2; D not certain. Germline-derived CDR1 and CDR2 are SQVTM and ANQGSEA. The V gene lost 3 bases and the J gene lost 6 bases, with 14 bases spanning the gap. The CDR3 sequence is 13 residues long. The CDR3 is CSVDVPGIDGYTF. DNA for the CDR3: TGCAGCGTTGATGTACCAGGTATAGATGGCTACACCTTC.

The CDR3 sequence is CASISTTGTEQFF. The CDR3 DNA reads as TGTGCCAGCATATCCACGACGGGAACTGAGCAGTTCTTC. The chain couples TRBV5-6 to TRBJ2-1; tentatively, D is TRBD2 (5 bases). The CDR3 runs to 13 residues. The germline V gene has CDR1 SGHDT and CDR2 YYEEEE. V lost 6 bases, J lost 9 bases, and 16 bases lay in between.

The chain has TRBV12-5 and TRBJ2-2, with 11 bases fitting TRBD1. Germline V gene sequence: CDR1 LGHNT, CDR2 FRNRAP. Trimming removed 6 bases from V and 3 bases from J; junction bases left unmatched: 3. There are 15 residues in the CDR3. The CDR3 nucleotides are TGTGCTAGTGGGCGGGGACAGGGGGACACCGGGGAGCTGTTTTTT. Translated: CASGRGQGDTGELFF.

The gene calls are TRBV2 and TRBJ1-2, with 7 positions matching TRBD1. This CDR3 contains 14 residues. Germline CDR1 SNHLY, CDR2 FYNNEI. V shed 6 bases and J 8 bases; nucleotides not matched to a gene: 12. DNA of the CDR3: TGTGCCAGCAGAAGCCAGGGACAGCTAAAGGGCTACACCTTC. Residues: CASRSQGQLKGYTF. Based on the CDR3 plus reference TRBV2 and TRBJ1-2, the full variable domain is EPEVTQTPSHQVTQMGQEVILRCVPISNHLYFYWYRQILGQKVEFLVSFYNNEISEKSEIFDDQFSVERPDGSNFTLKIRSTKLEDSAMYFCASRSQGQLKGYTFGSGTRLTVV.

This clone was seen only once. The genes are TRBV19 and TRBJ1-6; tentative D call: TRBD1 (5 bases). The CDR3 extends over 13 amino acids. Germline V CDR1 and CDR2: LNHDA, SQIVND (reference sequence). Trimming pared 9 bases from V and 9 bases from J, leaving 15 bases between. The CDR3 nucleotides are TGTGCCAGCGAGGGACGGGAGGGTTCACCCCTCCACTTT. It yields the protein CASEGREGSPLHF.

A remark on this clone: Other DNA sequences within the sample encode an identical CDR3. J is TRBJ1-2 and V is TRBV18; 9 bases map to TRBD1. Germline CDR1 KGHSH, CDR2 LQKENI. V was clipped by 2 bases and J by 6 bases; unmatched bases: 4. This CDR3 has 14 residues. The CDR3 DNA sequence: TGTGCCAGCTCACCAGCCGACAGGGGGGATGGCTACACCTTC. Translated, it gives CASSPADRGDGYTF.

This sequence joins TRBV6-1 and TRBJ1-2, with TRBD1 matching 9 bases. CDR3 length: 15 residues. Germline lookup yields CDR1 MNHNS and CDR2 SASEGT. With V trimmed by 4 bases and J by 2 bases, 5 bases remained unmatched. In DNA form, the CDR3 reads TGTGCCAGCAGTGTCGGGACAGGGTCAAACTATGGCTACACCTTC. It specifies CASSVGTGSNYGYTF.

A single count supports this clone. The rearrangement links TRBV7-6 to TRBJ2-5; a possible D gene is TRBD1 (5 bases). Germline CDR1 is SGHVS and CDR2 is FNYEAQ. V was cut by 5 bases and J by 1 base, with 11 bases left in between. This CDR3 region has 14 residues. CDR3 DNA sequence: TGTGCCAGCAGCGAAGGACAAGGCCAAGAGACCCAGTACTTC. This encodes CASSEGQGQETQYF.

The J gene is TRBJ1-1, the V gene TRBV6-5; D remains unclear. V was clipped by 0 bases and J by 0 bases, with 8 bases between them. The germline V gene encodes CDR1 MNHEY and CDR2 SVGAGI. The CDR3 is made up of 15 amino acids. CDR3 region: CASSYSGTMNTEAFF. The CDR3 nucleotides read TGTGCCAGCAGTTACTCGGGCACCATGAACACTGAAGCTTTCTTT.

Comments on this clone: The junction shows a germline mismatch at one end, possibly a read error. The V call is TRBV7-7, the J call TRBJ2-5, with a tentative D call TRBD2 (6 bases). From germline, CDR1 is SSHAT and CDR2 FNYEAQ (reference sequence). The CDR3 extends over 14 amino acids. The CDR3 sequence is CASSFGGAWETQYF. The CDR3 nucleotides read TGTGCTAGCAGCTTCGGAGGGGCATGGGAGACCCAGTACTTC.

The chain employs TRBV27 and TRBJ1-6; 9 bases agree with TRBD1. This CDR3 has 15 residues. Germline V lookup: CDR1 MNHEY, CDR2 SMNVEV (reference sequence). The ends lost 2 bases at V and 14 bases at J; junction bases unmatched: 10. CDR3 sequence reads: CASSLTGQGPVTLHF. CDR3 nucleotides: TGTGCCAGCAGTTTAACGGGACAGGGCCCTGTGACCCTCCACTTT.

The J gene is TRBJ2-5, the V gene TRBV14; the D is unclear. This CDR3 spans 15 amino acids. Deletions cut 4 bases from V and 0 bases from J, with 12 bases between. Germline CDR1 is SGHDN and CDR2 is FVKESK. CDR3 DNA: TGTGCCAGCAGCCTCAACCTCGGGTACCAAGAGACCCAGTACTTC. Translating gives CASSLNLGYQETQYF.

The chain joins TRBV2 to TRBJ1-2; tentative D call: TRBD1 (6 bases). The V gene's germline CDR1 is SNHLY and CDR2 FYNNEI. V was trimmed by 7 bases and J by 2 bases, leaving 17 bases between them. This CDR3 has 15 amino acids. The CDR3 loop reads CASKLGGGGNYGYTF. The CDR3 DNA reads as TGTGCCAGCAAGTTGGGAGGCGGGGGCAACTATGGCTACACCTTC. Based on the CDR3 plus reference TRBV2 and TRBJ1-2, the full variable domain is EPEVTQTPSHQVTQMGQEVILRCVPISNHLYFYWYRQILGQKVEFLVSFYNNEISEKSEIFDDQFSVERPDGSNFTLKIRSTKLEDSAMYFCASKLGGGGNYGYTFGSGTRLTVV.

This chain uses TRBV19 with TRBJ2-6; 8 bases map to TRBD1. J lost 1 base, V lost 6 bases, and 5 bases had no gene match. This CDR3 spans 16 amino acids. The germline V gene encodes CDR1 LNHDA and CDR2 SQIVND (reference sequence). In DNA form, the CDR3 reads TGTGCCAGTAGGGACAGGGTGAGTTCTGGGGCCAACGTCCTGACTTTC. Protein: CASRDRVSSGANVLTF. Supplemented by reference TRBV19 and TRBJ2-6, the full variable domain reads DGGITQSPKYLFRKEGQNVTLSCEQNLNHDAMYWYRQDPGQGLRLIYYSQIVNDFQKGDIAEGYSVSREKKESFPLTVTSAQKNPTAFYLCASRDRVSSGANVLTFGAGSRLTVL.

This clone was counted once. CDR3 sequence (DNA): TGCGCCAGCAGCACCGACGGGGGAGACCTCAATGAGCAGTTCTTC. Translation: CASSTDGGDLNEQFF. The genes are TRBV5-1 and TRBJ2-1; TRBD2 might be the D (6 bases). CDR1 and CDR2 (germline): SGHRS, YFSETQ. V shed 4 bases and J shed 6 bases, with 17 bases lying between them. The CDR3 totals 15 residues.